This paragraph covers one TCR beta chain sequence. The sample originates from a study of human T cells and chemical hapten exposure. The time point is: patch test 1, 2 weeks after DPC sensitization. Sample treatment: therapeutic diphenylcyclopropenone sensitization with weekly scalp DPC. Sample donors consisted of patients with alopecia, aged 18 to 70 years, who were suitable for DPC. In the authors' workflow: A per-sample median of about 96,000 TCRs was observed, with a range of about 20,000 to 690,600. TCRdb fed the RACE reads into MiXCR, producing one record per CDR3 protein. These V and J calls derive from TCRdb rather than the authors' analysis. Of 95,000 or so distinct CDR3 sequences listed, about 10% are singletons. Germline CDR1 is SGHDN and CDR2 is FVKESK. Trimming shortened V by 1 base and J by 12 bases, and 10 bases separated the two germline ends. There are 12 residues in the CDR3.

The specimen comprised whole blood, sampled in connection with sensitization to the hapten diphenylcyclopropenone (DPC). The chain is built from TRBV14 and TRBJ2-1; D possibly corresponds to TRBD2 (5 bases). This sequence was found in a man aged 35 to 55 with alopecia areata. Some clones in this sample may be carry-over from other donors' samples. CDR3 region: CASSQGSGTQFF. In nucleotides, the CDR3 is TGTGCCAGCAGCCAAGGCAGCGGTACGCAGTTCTTC.